This T cell receptor (beta chain) originates from a study of cytomegalovirus exposure and HLA in healthy donors. Points from the study as a whole: A list of 164 TCR beta chains associated with cytomegalovirus was given. The dataset shows that most TCR sequences were rare, while some public TCRs occurred in many donors. Reported findings show TCR beta sequences accurately forecast HLA-A and HLA-B alleles in most subjects.

The PCR used 60 Vbeta and 13 Jbeta primers. Libraries were prepared by immunoSEQ multiplex PCR; TCRdb keeps only in-frame clonotypes and omits some of them. This sample has fewer than 120,000 clones; 76% occur once, and the top ten carry around 15%. In regard to this clone: Its cognate antigen is unknown.

The germline gives CDR1 SGHVS, CDR2 FNYEAQ. The CDR3 length is 14 residues. V was pared by 5 bases and J by 7 bases, with 9 bases of the junction left unmatched. The donors, nominally healthy at sampling, likely had unrecorded immune exposures. This chain connects TRBV7-6 to TRBJ2-5; 8 bases line up with TRBD2. This TCR came from a man aged 25-40 years in good health and CMV-seropositive. Sequencing input: PBMCs. The CDR3 protein is CASSLSGARGTQYF. The CDR3 DNA follows: TGTGCCAGCAGCCTTAGCGGGGCCCGGGGGACCCAGTACTTC. The complete variable domain, with remaining parts taken from reference TRBV7-6 and TRBJ2-5, reads GAGVSQSPRYKVTKRGQDVALRCDPISGHVSLYWYRQALGQGPEFLTYFNYEAQQDKSGLPNDRFSAERPEGSISTLTIQRTEQRDSAMYRCASSLSGARGTQYFGPGTRLLVL.